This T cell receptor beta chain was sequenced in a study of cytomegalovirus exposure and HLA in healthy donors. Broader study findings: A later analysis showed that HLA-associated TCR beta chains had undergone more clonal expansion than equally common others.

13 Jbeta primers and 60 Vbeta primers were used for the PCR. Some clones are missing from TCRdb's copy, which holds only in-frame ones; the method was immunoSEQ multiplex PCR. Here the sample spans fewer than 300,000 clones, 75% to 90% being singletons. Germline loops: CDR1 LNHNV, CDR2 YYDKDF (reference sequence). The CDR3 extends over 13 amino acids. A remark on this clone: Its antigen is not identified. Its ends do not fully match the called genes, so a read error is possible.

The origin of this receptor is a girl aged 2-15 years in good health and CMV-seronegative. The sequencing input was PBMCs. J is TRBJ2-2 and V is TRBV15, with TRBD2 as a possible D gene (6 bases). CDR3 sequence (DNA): TGTGCCACCAGCAGAGAGAACACCGGGGGGCTGTTTTTT. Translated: CATSRENTGGLFF.